These 27 T cell receptor beta chains share one sample of origin, sequenced in a study of T cell responses to AZD1222 COVID-19 vaccine. Assay: immunoSEQ multiplex PCR; the TCRdb copy retains only in-frame clones and omits some. The sample shows 90,000 to 150,000 clones, approximately 90% of them seen only once. The sample consisted of peripheral blood, taken 28 days after the second AZD1222 dose. These receptors were taken from an adult who received the AZD1222 COVID-19 vaccine.

V gene TRBV9 combines with J gene TRBJ2-3; the D gene could be TRBD1 or TRBD2 (5 bases each). Germline V gene lookup returns CDR1 SGDLS and CDR2 YYNGEE. CDR3 length: 17 amino acids. V lost 3 bases and J 0 bases, leaving 17 bases between the germline ends. The CDR3 region is CASSAPLGTPSTDTQYF. The CDR3 coding sequence is TGTGCCAGCAGCGCCCCACTCGGGACGCCTAGCACAGATACGCAGTATTTT. Full variable domain (missing parts from reference TRBV9 and TRBJ2-3): DSGVTQTPKHLITATGQRVTLRCSPRSGDLSVYWYQQSLDQGLQFLIQYYNGEERAKGNILERFSAQQFPDLHSELNLSSLELGDSALYFCASSAPLGTPSTDTQYFGPGTRLTVL.

This chain connects TRBV9 to TRBJ2-3; TRBD1 aligns across 12 bases. The CDR3 extends over 16 amino acids. Germline V gene sequence: CDR1 SGDLS, CDR2 YYNGEE. Trimming at V came to 3 bases and at J to 0 bases, leaving 2 bases not matched to a gene. The CDR3 DNA sequence: TGTGCCAGCAGCGGGGGGACAGGGGGCAGCACAGATACGCAGTATTTT. The encoded protein is CASSGGTGGSTDTQYF.

The chain carries TRBV7-9 and TRBJ1-2; D possibly corresponds to TRBD1 (6 bases). Germline V gives CDR1 SEHNR, CDR2 FQNEAQ (reference sequence). Trimming pared 1 base from V and 7 bases from J, leaving 10 bases between. The CDR3 extends over 13 amino acids. The CDR3 DNA reads as TGTGCCAGCAGCTTAGGGGGGGCAACTGGCTACACCTTC. This encodes CASSLGGATGYTF. The variable domain in full, with the rest retrieved from reference TRBV7-9 and TRBJ1-2, is DTGVSQNPRHKITKRGQNVTFRCDPISEHNRLYWYRQTLGQGPEFLTYFQNEAQLEKSRLLSDRFSAERPKGSFSTLEIQRTEQGDSAMYLCASSLGGATGYTFGSGTRLTVV.

The chain recombines TRBV7-2 with TRBJ2-5; D is possibly TRBD2 (5 bases). Germline values: CDR1 SGHTA, CDR2 FQGNSA. The V gene lost 3 bases and the J gene lost 2 bases, with 13 bases spanning the gap. The CDR3 extends over 15 amino acids. Here the CDR3 DNA reads TGTGCCAGCAGCTTGGGAGCGGCTGTTCAAGAGACCCAGTACTTC. It is translated as CASSLGAAVQETQYF.

This clone was counted once. The J gene is TRBJ1-4, the V gene TRBV5-6; unclear D gene. This CDR3 contains 15 residues. V was shortened by 2 bases and J by 4 bases, with 12 bases between the two germline ends. Germline values: CDR1 SGHDT, CDR2 YYEEEE. The CDR3 DNA reads TGTGCCAGCAGCTTTGTTTCGGACGATAATGAAAAACTGTTTTTT. Translating it yields CASSFVSDDNEKLFF.

V is TRBV6-2 or TRBV6-3 and J is TRBJ1-5; possible D gene TRBD1, 6 bases. This CDR3 has 16 residues. CDR1 and CDR2 (germline): MNHEY, SVGEGT. Trimming took off 0 bases at V and 8 bases at J, with 17 bases between the two ends. The DNA of the CDR3 is TGTGCCAGCAGTTACTCGGGGGGCCCTTCGACAAAGCCCCAGCATTTT. Translation: CASSYSGGPSTKPQHF.

This clone was counted a single time. The chain joins TRBV28 to TRBJ1-2; no firm D call. Germline CDR1 is MDHEN and CDR2 is SYDVKM. The CDR3 runs to 14 residues. V lost 4 bases, J lost 2 bases, and 11 bases lay in between. CDR3 region: CASSSSPSNYGYTF. The CDR3, as DNA: TGTGCCAGCAGTTCCTCCCCTTCGAACTATGGCTACACCTTC.

V usage is TRBV6-1 and J usage is TRBJ1-1; no reliable D call. This CDR3 is 14 amino acids long. CDR1 MNHNS and CDR2 SASEGT come from the germline V gene. With 1 base removed from V and 3 bases from J, the gap between germline ends came to 9 bases. The CDR3 DNA reads as TGTGCCAGCAGTGAAGGGGGTCAGTACACTGAAGCTTTCTTT. Residues: CASSEGGQYTEAFF.

In this sample, this clone turned up once. This chain connects TRBV7-2 to TRBJ1-2, with 7 bases matching TRBD1. Per the germline V gene, CDR1 is SGHTA and CDR2 is FQGNSA. Trimming cost V 3 bases and J 3 bases; bases outside gene matches: 13. The CDR3 covers 17 residues. The CDR3 DNA reads TGTGCCAGCAGCTTCAAGAATACAGGGGAAACGGACTATGGCTACACCTTC. The encoded protein is CASSFKNTGETDYGYTF.

Turning to this clone: A read error may account for a junction end that differs from germline. V gene TRBV5-1 combines with J gene TRBJ2-6; unclear D gene. CDR1 and CDR2 from the germline V gene are SGHRS and YFSETQ. The CDR3 totals 14 residues. The CDR3: CASGFISGANVLTF. Written as DNA, the CDR3 is TGCGCCAGCGGCTTCATCTCTGGGGCCAACGTCCTGACTTTC.

The CDR3 coding sequence is TGTGCCAGCAGACTCCAGGGCGGGGGTCAGCCCCAGCATTTT. This sequence encodes CASRLQGGGQPQHF. The chain uses TRBV6-1 and TRBJ1-5; D possibly corresponds to TRBD1 (5 bases). Trimming shortened V by 6 bases and J by 6 bases, and 15 bases separated the two germline ends. Germline V gene data show CDR1 as MNHNS and CDR2 as SASEGT. This CDR3 is built from 14 residues.

The chain employs TRBV7-3 and TRBJ2-5; D perhaps matches TRBD1 (6 bases). The CDR3 loop spans 14 amino acids. With 5 bases removed from V and 5 bases from J, the gap between germline ends came to 15 bases. CDR1 and CDR2 (germline): SGHTA, FQGTGA. In DNA form, the CDR3 reads TGTGCCAGCAGCCTTGACAGGTTCGCGGAGACCCAGTACTTC. Translating gives CASSLDRFAETQYF. Looking up the rest from reference TRBV7-3 and TRBJ2-5 gives the full variable domain: GAGVSQTPSNKVTEKGKYVELRCDPISGHTALYWYRQSLGQGPEFLIYFQGTGAADDSGLPNDRFFAVRPEGSVSTLKIQRTERGDSAVYLCASSLDRFAETQYFGPGTRLLVL.

V gene TRBV28 combines with J gene TRBJ2-6; 8 bases are a match to TRBD1. V lost 4 bases, J lost 2 bases, and 4 bases stayed unmatched. Looked up from germline, CDR1 is MDHEN and CDR2 is SYDVKM. The CDR3 is 16 amino acids. The CDR3 DNA follows: TGTGCCAGCAGTTCCCAACAGGGGGCTGGGGCCAACGTCCTGACTTTC. This encodes CASSSQQGAGANVLTF.

The J gene is TRBJ2-1, the V gene TRBV6-5; D is tentatively TRBD1 or TRBD2 (6 bases each). The CDR3 runs 15 residues. Germline V lookup: CDR1 MNHEY, CDR2 SVGAGI. Trimming took off 0 bases at V and 6 bases at J, with 12 bases between the two ends. DNA of the CDR3: TGTGCCAGCAGTTACTCGGGGGGCCGTCTCAATGAGCAGTTCTTC. It codes for CASSYSGGRLNEQFF.

The chain joins TRBV6-2 or TRBV6-3 to TRBJ1-5; no clear D. Trimming cost V 2 bases and J 2 bases, with 13 bases left between them. From germline, CDR1 is MNHEY and CDR2 SVGEGT. The CDR3 sequence is 16 residues long. The CDR3 here is CASSYPVPPGNQPQHF. As DNA, the CDR3 is TGTGCCAGCAGTTACCCCGTACCCCCAGGCAATCAGCCCCAGCATTTT.

The chain combines TRBV27 with TRBJ1-4; D is unclear. The CDR3 spans 14 residues. V was cut by 5 bases and J by 5 bases, with 12 bases left in between. Germline V gene sequence: CDR1 MNHEY, CDR2 SMNVEV (reference sequence). CDR3 amino acids: CASSLGRGNEKLFF. The CDR3 coding sequence is TGTGCCAGCAGTCTGGGTAGAGGCAATGAAAAACTGTTTTTT.

The rearrangement joins TRBV11-2 to TRBJ2-5; D gene ambiguous. The length of the CDR3 is 13 residues. Germline V gene data show CDR1 as SGHAT and CDR2 as FQNNGV. V dropped 4 bases and J dropped 2 bases, with 8 bases sitting between them. DNA for the CDR3: TGTGCCAGCAGCTGGATTACTCAAGAGACCCAGTACTTC. This codes for CASSWITQETQYF.

The V gene is TRBV6-6, the J gene TRBJ1-5; the D gene is possibly TRBD1 (5 bases). Germline V lookup: CDR1 MNHNY, CDR2 SVGAGI (reference sequence). The CDR3 runs 16 residues. V was shortened by 0 bases and J by 2 bases, with 11 bases between the two germline ends. CDR3 sequence: CASSYSSGAGNQPQHF. In nucleotides, the CDR3 is TGTGCCAGCAGTTACTCGAGTGGGGCTGGCAATCAGCCCCAGCATTTT.

The V call is TRBV18, the J call TRBJ2-7, with a possible D match to TRBD1 (6 bases). From germline, CDR1 is KGHSH and CDR2 LQKENI. V was pared by 0 bases and J by 0 bases, with 9 bases between. This CDR3 is built from 15 residues. The CDR3 DNA reads as TGTGCCAGCTCACCACCGGCAGGGGCCTCCTACGAGCAGTACTTC. This codes for CASSPPAGASYEQYF.

The DNA for the CDR3 is TGTGCCAGCAGGTCCCAGGTGAACACTGAAGCTTTCTTT. This translates into CASRSQVNTEAFF. This chain connects TRBV12-3 or TRBV12-4 to TRBJ1-1, with unresolved D. V was pared by 6 bases and J by 0 bases, with 8 bases between. CDR3 size: 13 residues.

The chain is built from TRBV15 and TRBJ2-1; no firm D call. The V gene lost 0 bases and the J gene lost 11 bases, with 8 bases spanning the gap. The CDR3 has 12 amino acids. Germline CDR1 is LNHNV and CDR2 is YYDKDF (reference sequence). In DNA form, the CDR3 reads TGTGCCACCAGCAGAGATCTGCGGAAGCAGTTCTTC. It specifies CATSRDLRKQFF. Complete variable domain (other parts from reference TRBV15 and TRBJ2-1): DAMVIQNPRYQVTQFGKPVTLSCSQTLNHNVMYWYQQKSSQAPKLLFHYYDKDFNNEADTPDNFQSRRPNTSFCFLDIRSPGLGDTAMYLCATSRDLRKQFFGPGTRLTVL.

V is TRBV12-3 or TRBV12-4 and J is TRBJ1-1, with a weak D call TRBD1 (5 bases). The germline V and J ends were trimmed by 10 bases and 4 bases, with 16 bases remaining between them. The CDR3 runs 13 residues. The CDR3: CATGLAGPTEAFF. The DNA of the CDR3 is TGTGCCACGGGACTGGCAGGGCCCACTGAAGCTTTCTTT.

This clone was counted between two and nine times. The chain is built from TRBV7-2 and TRBJ2-2, with a tentative D call TRBD2 (5 bases). This CDR3 is built from 16 residues. Deletions cut 0 bases from V and 1 base from J, with 9 bases between. Germline V gene data show CDR1 as SGHTA and CDR2 as FQGNSA. The CDR3 here is CASSLAGGQNTGELFF. The CDR3 nucleotides read TGTGCCAGCAGCTTAGCAGGCGGGCAGAACACCGGGGAGCTGTTTTTT.

The chain has TRBV9 and TRBJ1-1; D might be TRBD1 (5 bases). Trimming removed 3 bases at V and 0 bases at J, with 12 bases between. Germline loops: CDR1 SGDLS, CDR2 YYNGEE. CDR3 size: 15 residues. The CDR3 DNA is TGTGCCAGCAGCGCTTCAAGCAGGGTGAACACTGAAGCTTTCTTT. Protein sequence: CASSASSRVNTEAFF.

This chain joins TRBV5-4 and TRBJ2-6, with D perhaps TRBD1 or TRBD2 (5 bases each). This CDR3 has 17 residues. V dropped 4 bases and J dropped 4 bases, with 18 bases sitting between them. The germline gives CDR1 SGHNT, CDR2 YYREEE (reference sequence). CDR3 sequence (DNA): TGTGCCAGCAGCCCTGGGACGGTCAGGGTAGGGGCCAACGTCCTGACTTTC. It encodes CASSPGTVRVGANVLTF.

The chain links TRBV28 to TRBJ2-7, with 7 bases aligning to TRBD1. Trimming at V came to 6 bases and at J to 6 bases, leaving 11 bases not matched to a gene. Germline V gives CDR1 MDHEN, CDR2 SYDVKM. The CDR3 covers 14 residues. In DNA form, the CDR3 reads TGTGCCAGCAGCTCCGGGGACAGAAAACGCGAGCAGTACTTC. This codes for CASSSGDRKREQYF. Supplemented by reference TRBV28 and TRBJ2-7, the full variable domain reads DVKVTQSSRYLVKRTGEKVFLECVQDMDHENMFWYRQDPGLGLRLIYFSYDVKMKEKGDIPEGYSVSREKKERFSLILESASTNQTSMYLCASSSGDRKREQYFGPGTRLTVT.

The chain links TRBV7-9 to TRBJ2-2; weak D call: TRBD2 (6 bases). Germline V lookup: CDR1 SEHNR, CDR2 FQNEAQ (reference sequence). The germline V and J ends were trimmed by 5 bases and 5 bases, with 12 bases remaining between them. The CDR3 consists of 14 residues. For the CDR3, the DNA is TGTGCCAGCAGCCTCGGGACTCTTACCGGGGAGCTGTTTTTT. Translated: CASSLGTLTGELFF.